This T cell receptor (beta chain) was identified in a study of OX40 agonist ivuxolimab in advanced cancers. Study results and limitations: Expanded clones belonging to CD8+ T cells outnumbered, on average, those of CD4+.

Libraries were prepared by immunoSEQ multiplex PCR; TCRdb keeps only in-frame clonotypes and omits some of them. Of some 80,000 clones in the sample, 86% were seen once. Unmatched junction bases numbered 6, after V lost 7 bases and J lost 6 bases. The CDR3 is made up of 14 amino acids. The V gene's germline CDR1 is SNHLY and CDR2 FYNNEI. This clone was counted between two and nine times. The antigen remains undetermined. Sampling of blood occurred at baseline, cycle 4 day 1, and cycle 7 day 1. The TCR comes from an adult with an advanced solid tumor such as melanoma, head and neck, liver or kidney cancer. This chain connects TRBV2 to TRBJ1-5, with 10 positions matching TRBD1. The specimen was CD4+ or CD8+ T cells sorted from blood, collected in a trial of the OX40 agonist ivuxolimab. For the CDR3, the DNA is TGTGCCAGCACTGACAGGGGGCCTCCTCAGCCCCAGCATTTT. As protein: CASTDRGPPQPQHF.